Listed below are T cell receptor beta chains from one sample, sequenced in a study of blood T cell repertoires in COVID-19. The method was immunoSEQ multiplex PCR; TCRdb's version includes in-frame clones alone and lacks a portion of them. The sample carries 65,000 to 85,000 clones, around 90% recorded once. The sample taken for sequencing was peripheral blood. All receptors derive from a human donor in a cohort sampled during active COVID-19. Each CDR3 is given with its conserved first and last residue. A D gene is named only where the DNA matches it firmly. The listing skips clone size in some rows; elsewhere it reads once, few, many or a size class.

clone_size: NA; j_call: TRBJ1-6; v_call: TRBV7-8; d_call: NA; cdr3_nt: TGTGCCAGCAGCTTAGAGTTAATCGCGGGGGGGTCCTATAATTCACCCCTCCACTTT; cdr3_aa: CASSLELIAGGSYNSPLHF
clone_size: NA; j_call: TRBJ2-7; v_call: TRBV5-4; d_call: TRBD1; cdr3_nt: TGTGCCAGCAGCCGGGACAGGGGGTCGGCCTACGAGCAGTACTTC; cdr3_aa: CASSRDRGSAYEQYF
clone_size: NA; j_call: TRBJ2-7; v_call: TRBV29-1; d_call: NA; cdr3_nt: TGCAGCGTGAGGACAGTCAACGAGCAGTACTTC; cdr3_aa: CSVRTVNEQYF
clone_size: NA; j_call: TRBJ1-5; v_call: TRBV19; d_call: NA; cdr3_nt: TGTGCCAGTAGTATCCAGGTTTATAGCAATCAGCCCCAGCATTTT; cdr3_aa: CASSIQVYSNQPQHF
clone_size: NA; j_call: TRBJ1-2; v_call: TRBV2; d_call: NA; cdr3_nt: TGTGCCAGCAACAGGGCCGGGGACTATGGCTACACCTTC; cdr3_aa: CASNRAGDYGYTF
clone_size: once; j_call: TRBJ2-3; v_call: TRBV2; d_call: TRBD1; cdr3_nt: TGTGCCAGCAGTGTACAGGGGGCGGATACGCAGTATTTT; cdr3_aa: CASSVQGADTQYF
clone_size: NA; j_call: TRBJ1-3; v_call: TRBV9; d_call: NA; cdr3_nt: TGTGCCAGCAGCGTAGCGCCGCCATCCCTAGCAGGCTCTGGAAACACCATATATTTT; cdr3_aa: CASSVAPPSLAGSGNTIYF
clone_size: NA; j_call: TRBJ1-2; v_call: TRBV4-1; d_call: NA; cdr3_nt: TGCGCCAGCAGCCAAGATTGGGCAGGGAGGGCCTATGGCTACACCTTC; cdr3_aa: CASSQDWAGRAYGYTF
clone_size: NA; j_call: TRBJ1-1; v_call: TRBV29-1; d_call: NA; cdr3_nt: TGCAGTGGGCAGGTTGACACTGAAGCTTTCTTT; cdr3_aa: CSGQVDTEAFF
clone_size: NA; j_call: TRBJ2-1; v_call: TRBV6-5; d_call: TRBD2; cdr3_nt: TGTGCCAGCAGTTACCGGGGGGGTGGGCAGCAGTTCTTC; cdr3_aa: CASSYRGGGQQFF
clone_size: NA; j_call: TRBJ1-2; v_call: TRBV19; d_call: TRBD1; cdr3_nt: TGTGCCAGTACCCGCTCCGGACAGGGGGCTCCTAACTATGGCTACACCTTC; cdr3_aa: CASTRSGQGAPNYGYTF
clone_size: NA; j_call: TRBJ2-1; v_call: TRBV7-9; d_call: NA; cdr3_nt: TGTGCCAGCAGCACCATACATCGGGTTGACAATGAGCAGTTCTTC; cdr3_aa: CASSTIHRVDNEQFF
clone_size: NA; j_call: TRBJ2-1; v_call: TRBV5-1; d_call: TRBD1; cdr3_nt: TGCACCAGCAGCTTGGGACAGGGCACCTACAATGAGCAGTTCTTC; cdr3_aa: CTSSLGQGTYNEQFF
clone_size: NA; j_call: TRBJ2-2; v_call: TRBV6-5; d_call: NA; cdr3_nt: TGTGCCAGCAGTTACTCGATCGATCGGTACACCGGGGAGCTGTTTTTT; cdr3_aa: CASSYSIDRYTGELFF
clone_size: NA; j_call: TRBJ2-1; v_call: TRBV27; d_call: NA; cdr3_nt: TGTGCCAGCAGTTTAGCAGGGCAGCTTACCTACAATGAGCAGTTCTTC; cdr3_aa: CASSLAGQLTYNEQFF
clone_size: once; j_call: TRBJ1-2; v_call: TRBV19; d_call: NA; cdr3_nt: TGTGCCAGTAAAATACAGGGCCGTGACACCTATGGCTACACCTTC; cdr3_aa: CASKIQGRDTYGYTF
clone_size: NA; j_call: TRBJ1-1; v_call: TRBV5-1; d_call: NA; cdr3_nt: TGCGCCAGCAGGAGTACAGGGAAATTTGCAAGAGCTTTCTTT; cdr3_aa: CASRSTGKFARAFF
clone_size: NA; j_call: TRBJ2-4; v_call: TRBV3-1/TRBV3-2; d_call: NA; cdr3_nt: TGTGCCAGCAGCCAAACTAGGACAAACATTCAGTACTTC; cdr3_aa: CASSQTRTNIQYF
clone_size: once; j_call: TRBJ2-1; v_call: TRBV25-1; d_call: TRBD2; cdr3_nt: TGTGCCAGCAGTGTAGCGGGGTTCTACAATGAGCAGTTCTTC; cdr3_aa: CASSVAGFYNEQFF
clone_size: NA; j_call: TRBJ2-3; v_call: TRBV4-1; d_call: NA; cdr3_nt: TGCGCCAGCAGCCAAGACACATCTAGCACAGATACGCAGTATTTT; cdr3_aa: CASSQDTSSTDTQYF
clone_size: NA; j_call: TRBJ2-1; v_call: TRBV28; d_call: TRBD1; cdr3_nt: TGTGCCAGCAGTTACGCTTACCGCCCTTTCAGGGGGAAATACAATGAGCAGTTCTTC; cdr3_aa: CASSYAYRPFRGKYNEQFF
clone_size: NA; j_call: TRBJ1-5; v_call: TRBV5-6; d_call: TRBD1; cdr3_nt: TGTGCCAGCAGCTTGTCAGGGGGTAGCAATCAGCCCCAGCATTTT; cdr3_aa: CASSLSGGSNQPQHF
clone_size: NA; j_call: TRBJ1-2; v_call: TRBV28; d_call: NA; cdr3_nt: TGTGCCAGCCGGTACAGTAACTATGGCTACACCTTC; cdr3_aa: CASRYSNYGYTF
clone_size: NA; j_call: TRBJ1-2; v_call: TRBV5-6; d_call: NA; cdr3_nt: TGTGCCAGCAGCTTGTCGCGGGGAGGCGGCTACACCTTC; cdr3_aa: CASSLSRGGGYTF
clone_size: NA; j_call: TRBJ1-1; v_call: TRBV18; d_call: NA; cdr3_nt: TGTGCCAGCTCACCAGCAGGGAGGACTGAAGCTTTCTTT; cdr3_aa: CASSPAGRTEAFF
clone_size: NA; j_call: TRBJ2-1; v_call: TRBV2; d_call: TRBD2; cdr3_nt: TGTGCCAGCGGGACTAGCGGGGGGGTCTACAATGAGCAGTTCTTC; cdr3_aa: CASGTSGGVYNEQFF
clone_size: NA; j_call: TRBJ1-4; v_call: TRBV7-9; d_call: TRBD1; cdr3_nt: TGTGCCAGCAGCTTGGGGACAGGAGGTGAAAAACTGTTTTTT; cdr3_aa: CASSLGTGGEKLFF
clone_size: NA; j_call: TRBJ2-7; v_call: TRBV4-3; d_call: NA; cdr3_nt: TGCGCCAGCAGCCAAGTCGCAGGGTTCTACGAGCAGTACTTC; cdr3_aa: CASSQVAGFYEQYF
clone_size: NA; j_call: TRBJ2-7; v_call: TRBV5-6; d_call: NA; cdr3_nt: TGTGCCAGCAGCTTGGCATTCGGCGAGCAGTACTTC; cdr3_aa: CASSLAFGEQYF
clone_size: NA; j_call: TRBJ1-2; v_call: TRBV7-9; d_call: NA; cdr3_nt: TGTGCCAGCAGTGAGGCAAGGGGAAGTGGCTACACCTTC; cdr3_aa: CASSEARGSGYTF
clone_size: NA; j_call: TRBJ2-2; v_call: TRBV6-5; d_call: NA; cdr3_nt: TGTGCCAGCAACGTAGGGGCCGGGGAGCTGTTTTTT; cdr3_aa: CASNVGAGELFF
clone_size: NA; j_call: TRBJ1-1; v_call: TRBV19; d_call: NA; cdr3_nt: TGTGCCACCCAAGGGGCAGGGAGGGCCACTGAAGCTTTCTTT; cdr3_aa: CATQGAGRATEAFF
clone_size: NA; j_call: TRBJ2-1; v_call: TRBV7-2; d_call: NA; cdr3_nt: TGTGCCAGCACCCCTAACTTGGGAGTAAACAATGAGCAGTTCTTC; cdr3_aa: CASTPNLGVNNEQFF
clone_size: NA; j_call: TRBJ1-2; v_call: TRBV5-1; d_call: TRBD1; cdr3_nt: TGCGCCAGCAGCTGGGACAGGGGGAGCCATGGCTACACCTTC; cdr3_aa: CASSWDRGSHGYTF
clone_size: few; j_call: TRBJ2-2; v_call: TRBV11-2; d_call: TRBD2; cdr3_nt: TGTGCCAGCAGCCCCCCGGGGGGGCCTGCCGGGGAGCTGTTTTTT; cdr3_aa: CASSPPGGPAGELFF
clone_size: NA; j_call: TRBJ1-1; v_call: TRBV20-1; d_call: NA; cdr3_nt: TGCAGTGCTAGTTTACAGACCCGGGAGGAAGCTTTCTTT; cdr3_aa: CSASLQTREEAFF
clone_size: NA; j_call: TRBJ1-5; v_call: TRBV7-4; d_call: TRBD1; cdr3_nt: TGTGCCAGCAGCTTTAAAGGAGCAGGGGGTCAGCCCCAGCATTTT; cdr3_aa: CASSFKGAGGQPQHF
clone_size: NA; j_call: TRBJ1-1; v_call: TRBV6-5; d_call: NA; cdr3_nt: TGTGCCAGCAGTTACCGGGACAAGAACACTGAAGCTTTCTTT; cdr3_aa: CASSYRDKNTEAFF
clone_size: NA; j_call: TRBJ1-6; v_call: TRBV28; d_call: TRBD1; cdr3_nt: TGTGCCAGCAGTTTAGGGGCAGGGGGCGTTTCACCCCTCCACTTT; cdr3_aa: CASSLGAGGVSPLHF
clone_size: NA; j_call: TRBJ2-1; v_call: TRBV7-8; d_call: TRBD2; cdr3_nt: TGTGCCAGCAGCCCCAGCCCCGGGACTAGCGGGAGGGCCAATGAGCAGTTCTTC; cdr3_aa: CASSPSPGTSGRANEQFF
clone_size: NA; j_call: TRBJ2-7; v_call: TRBV7-2; d_call: TRBD2; cdr3_nt: TGTGCCAGCAGCTGGAGACTAGCGGGCAACTCCTACGAGCAGTACTTC; cdr3_aa: CASSWRLAGNSYEQYF
clone_size: NA; j_call: TRBJ1-2; v_call: TRBV5-1; d_call: TRBD1; cdr3_nt: TGCGCCAGCAGTTCCGGACAGGGGCTTGGCTACACCTTC; cdr3_aa: CASSSGQGLGYTF
clone_size: NA; j_call: TRBJ1-1; v_call: TRBV20-1; d_call: NA; cdr3_nt: TGCAGTGCTTACAGTGCCACTGAAGCTTTCTTT; cdr3_aa: CSAYSATEAFF
clone_size: once; j_call: TRBJ1-2; v_call: TRBV28; d_call: NA; cdr3_nt: TGTGCCAGCAGGCGGCAGGGTAGCGGCTACACCTTC; cdr3_aa: CASRRQGSGYTF
clone_size: NA; j_call: TRBJ2-5; v_call: TRBV5-1; d_call: NA; cdr3_nt: TGCGCCAGCAGCTTCGAAGAGACCCAGTACTTC; cdr3_aa: CASSFEETQYF
clone_size: NA; j_call: TRBJ1-5; v_call: TRBV7-2; d_call: NA; cdr3_nt: TGTGCCAGCAGCTTAGGCGGGGGTAGCAATCAGCCCCAGCATTTT; cdr3_aa: CASSLGGGSNQPQHF
clone_size: few; j_call: TRBJ2-3; v_call: TRBV3-1/TRBV3-2; d_call: NA; cdr3_nt: TGTGCCAGCAGCCAAGGGAGAGCAGGGACGCAGTATTTT; cdr3_aa: CASSQGRAGTQYF